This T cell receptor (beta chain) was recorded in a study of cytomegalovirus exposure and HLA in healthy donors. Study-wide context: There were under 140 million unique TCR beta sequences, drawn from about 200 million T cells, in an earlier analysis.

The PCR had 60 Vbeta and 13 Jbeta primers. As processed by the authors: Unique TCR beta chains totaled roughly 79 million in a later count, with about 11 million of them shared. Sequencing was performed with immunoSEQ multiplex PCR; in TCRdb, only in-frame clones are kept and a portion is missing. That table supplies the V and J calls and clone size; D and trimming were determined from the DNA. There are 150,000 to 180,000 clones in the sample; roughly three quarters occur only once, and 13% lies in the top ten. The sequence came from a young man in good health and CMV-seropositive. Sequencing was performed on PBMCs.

The CDR3 here is CASSLSGLSTGELFF. CDR3 bases: TGTGCCAGCAGCTTATCAGGGTTGAGCACCGGGGAGCTGTTTTTT. The chain is built from TRBV7-9 and TRBJ2-2, with a weak D call TRBD1 (5 bases). V lost 2 bases and J 4 bases, leaving 11 bases between the germline ends. This CDR3 is built from 15 residues. Germline loops: CDR1 SEHNR, CDR2 FQNEAQ (reference sequence).